Shown below are 22 T cell receptor beta chains from a single sample sequenced in a study of neurological immune-mediated disorders. MiXCR was run by TCRdb on the 5' RACE reads, yielding one entry per CDR3 protein. The table shows 85,000 to 110,000 distinct CDR3 sequences, with under 14% occurring only once. Time point in this sample: longitudinal time-point 3. The sample comprised PBMCs. These receptor sequences come from a female donor with HTLV-1-associated myelopathy (HAM/TSP).

Ten or more counts support this clonotype. The chain is built from TRBV10-3 and TRBJ2-2; D is perhaps TRBD1 (7 bases). The V end lost 8 bases, the J end lost 2 bases, and 15 bases lay between the germline ends. The CDR3 is 15 amino acids. CDR1 is ENHRY, CDR2 SYGVKD, per germline. The CDR3 here is CAIGQGGSNTGELFF. The CDR3 DNA follows: TGTGCCATCGGGCAGGGGGGTTCCAACACCGGGGAGCTGTTTTTT.

This clonotype was observed at least ten times. A read error may produce the germline difference seen at one junction end. This chain connects TRBV15 to TRBJ2-5; the match to TRBD2 covers 7 bases. Germline CDR1 reads LNHNV; CDR2 reads YYDKDF (reference sequence). The CDR3 contains 14 residues. CDR3 in DNA: TGTGCTACCAGCGTGGAGCGGGGCGTGGAGACCCAGTACTTC. Residues: CATSVERGVETQYF. Full variable domain (rest looked up from reference TRBV15 and TRBJ2-5): DAMVIQNPRYQVTQFGKPVTLSCSQTLNHNVMYWYQQKSSQAPKLLFHYYDKDFNNEADTPDNFQSRRPNTSFCFLDIRSPGLGDTAMYLCATSVERGVETQYFGPGTRLLVL.

This clonotype appeared a single time. The chain uses TRBV11-2 and TRBJ1-1; D ambiguous. The V gene lost 5 bases and the J gene lost 5 bases, with 12 bases spanning the gap. This CDR3 has 13 residues. The germline gives CDR1 SGHAT, CDR2 FQNNGV. Written as DNA, the CDR3 is TGTGCCAGCAGCCTTGGGGTACAGACTGAAGCTTTCTTT. It is translated as CASSLGVQTEAFF.

This clonotype was recorded at least ten times. The CDR3 DNA reads as TGTGCCAGCAACCCTAGTTCCGGCCACGAGCAGTACTTC. It encodes CASNPSSGHEQYF. J is TRBJ2-7 and V is TRBV25-1; D is ambiguous. This CDR3 is 13 amino acids long. The germline gives CDR1 MGHDK, CDR2 SYGVNS. The V and J ends lost 7 bases and 5 bases respectively, with 15 bases between them.

This clonotype was counted many times. The chain couples TRBV5-1 to TRBJ2-7; 11 positions agree with TRBD1. The CDR3 contains 14 residues. Trimming removed 4 bases from V and 7 bases from J; junction bases left unmatched: 7. Germline V gene lookup returns CDR1 SGHRS and CDR2 YFSETQ. The CDR3 loop reads CASSGGQGAWEQYF. DNA of the CDR3: TGCGCCAGCAGCGGCGGACAGGGGGCGTGGGAGCAGTACTTC.

This clonotype was counted ten times or more. The rearrangement joins TRBV24-1 to TRBJ2-6; TRBD2 is a possible D gene (5 bases). The CDR3 spans 15 residues. From germline, CDR1 is KGHDR and CDR2 SFDVKD. V shed 7 bases and J shed 0 bases, with 9 bases lying between them. The CDR3 nucleotides read TGTGCCACCAGGGACTCCCGCTCTGGGGCCAACGTCCTGACTTTC. This codes for CATRDSRSGANVLTF.

This clonotype was picked up a small number of times. This could be a read error, since a much larger clone is one nucleotide away. J is TRBJ1-2 and V is TRBV20-1, with D unresolved. The CDR3 runs to 11 residues. The ends were cut back, 5 bases at V and 10 bases at J, with 14 bases in the middle. Germline V gene data show CDR1 as DFQATT and CDR2 as SNEGSKA (reference sequence). CDR3 in DNA: TGCAGTGCTTCCCCTTTGAGGCCCTACACCTTC. This translates into CSASPLRPYTF.

The rearrangement joins TRBV6-6 to TRBJ2-5; 8 bases map to TRBD2. Germline V gene data show CDR1 as MNHNY and CDR2 as SVGAGI (reference sequence). Unmatched junction bases numbered 17, after V lost 6 bases and J lost 5 bases. The CDR3 sequence is 17 residues long. CDR3 sequence reads: CASRPYVAGGAWETQYF. CDR3 DNA: TGTGCCAGCAGACCATACGTGGCGGGGGGCGCGTGGGAGACCCAGTACTTC.

The sample holds many counts of this clonotype. V usage is TRBV29-1 and J usage is TRBJ1-1, with no clear D. Between the trimmed V and J ends, which lost 4 bases and 0 bases, there was a span of 12 bases. The germline V gene encodes CDR1 SQVTM and CDR2 ANQGSEA. There are 14 residues in the CDR3. In DNA, the CDR3 is TGCAGCGTTGTTGGGCAGTTCATGAACACTGAAGCTTTCTTT. Protein: CSVVGQFMNTEAFF.

This clonotype was found many times. The genes are TRBV10-3 and TRBJ1-6; D unclear. The germline V and J ends were trimmed by 10 bases and 7 bases, with 14 bases remaining between them. Germline V gene sequence: CDR1 ENHRY, CDR2 SYGVKD. The CDR3 has 13 amino acids. The CDR3 region is CATGGKFNSPLHF. Written as DNA, the CDR3 is TGTGCCACTGGAGGGAAATTCAATTCACCCCTCCACTTT.

Ten or more counts support this clonotype. The chain is built from TRBV6-5 and TRBJ2-6; 7 bases map to TRBD1. Per germline, CDR1 MNHEY and CDR2 SVGAGI. The CDR3 sequence is 15 residues long. V was pared by 4 bases and J by 4 bases, with 4 bases of the junction left unmatched. DNA of the CDR3: TGTGCCAGCAGTTCCGGACAGGCCGGGGCCAACGTCCTGACTTTC. It codes for CASSSGQAGANVLTF.

This clonotype was seen ten or more times. The J gene is TRBJ1-5, the V gene TRBV3-1; the D gene is possibly TRBD1 (5 bases). Trimming took 1 base from V and 5 from J, leaving 15 bases between them. Germline V gene data show CDR1 as LGHDT and CDR2 as YNNKEL (reference sequence). This CDR3 is built from 16 residues. The CDR3 DNA is TGTGCCAGCAGCCAAGGACCGGGGGTTAGGGATCAGCCCCAGCATTTT. Amino acid sequence: CASSQGPGVRDQPQHF.

In this sample, this clonotype turned up many times. The chain employs TRBV5-1 and TRBJ2-7; 9 nucleotides match TRBD1. The CDR3 spans 16 residues. Trimming took 1 base from V and 4 from J; bases not matched to a gene: 9. Germline V gives CDR1 SGHRS, CDR2 YFSETQ. For the CDR3, the DNA is TGCGCCAGCAGCTTGTATTCCCAGGGACAGGGATACGAGCAGTACTTC. As protein: CASSLYSQGQGYEQYF.

This chain joins TRBV10-1 and TRBJ2-1; 8 nucleotides line up with TRBD1. Germline V CDR1 and CDR2: WNHNN, SYGVQD (reference sequence). The junction had 11 bases not matched to a gene; V was cut back by 4 bases and J by 0 bases. CDR3 size: 18 residues. The CDR3 protein is CASSGLQGALSSYNEQFF. The CDR3 DNA is TGCGCCAGCAGTGGGCTTCAGGGGGCCCTGAGCTCCTACAATGAGCAGTTCTTC.

This clonotype was counted ten times or more. This CDR3 is CSAITGNSYEQYF. The DNA of the CDR3 is TGCAGTGCTATTACAGGGAACTCCTACGAGCAGTACTTC. The rearrangement uses TRBV20-1 and TRBJ2-7, with a weak D call TRBD1 (6 bases). CDR1 DFQATT and CDR2 SNEGSKA come from the germline V gene (reference sequence). Between the trimmed V and J ends, which lost 4 bases and 0 bases, there was a span of 10 bases. The CDR3 has 13 amino acids.

The chain combines TRBV11-2 with TRBJ2-3; the D gene is possibly TRBD2 (6 bases). The CDR3 contains 15 residues. V dropped 3 bases and J dropped 3 bases, with 13 bases sitting between them. Germline CDR1 and CDR2: SGHAT and FQNNGV. The DNA of the CDR3 is TGTGCCAGCAGCTTGACGCGGGGTCGGACAGATACGCAGTATTTT. Its protein product is CASSLTRGRTDTQYF. Looking up the rest from reference TRBV11-2 and TRBJ2-3 gives the full variable domain: EAGVAQSPRYKIIEKRQSVAFWCNPISGHATLYWYQQILGQGPKLLIQFQNNGVVDDSQLPKDRFSAERLKGVDSTLKIQPAKLEDSAVYLCASSLTRGRTDTQYFGPGTRLTVL.

This clonotype was seen repeatedly, ten times or more. The junction and the germline gene differ at one end; a read error may be behind it. The chain combines TRBV20-1 with TRBJ2-1, with 11 bases matching TRBD2. The CDR3 loop spans 12 amino acids. In germline, CDR1 is DFQATT, CDR2 SNEGSKA (reference sequence). This CDR3 is CSASRPGLAVGF. CDR3 nucleotides: TGCAGTGCTAGTCGACCGGGACTAGCGGTCGGATTC.

This clonotype showed up many times. The J gene is TRBJ2-5, the V gene TRBV5-1; 13 nucleotides agree with TRBD2. With V trimmed by 4 bases and J by 4 bases, 7 bases remained unmatched. CDR3 size: 16 residues. Germline loops: CDR1 SGHRS, CDR2 YFSETQ. CDR3 DNA sequence: TGCGCCAGCAGCACCGGGACTAGCGGGGTTGTAGAGACCCAGTACTTC. Translation: CASSTGTSGVVETQYF.

As for this clonotype: A read error is possible here, since a much larger clone lies one base away. The gene calls are TRBV29-1 and TRBJ1-1; D call uncertain. This CDR3 has 12 residues. Germline lookup yields CDR1 SQVTM and CDR2 ANQGSEA. The germline V and J ends were trimmed by 2 bases and 11 bases, with 15 bases remaining between them. The CDR3 loop reads CSVESVGRRAFF. CDR3 DNA sequence: TGCAGCGTTGAATCGGTAGGCAGGAGGGCTTTCTTT.

This clonotype was detected many times. The genes are TRBV5-1 and TRBJ2-7; 9 bases are shared with TRBD1. Germline trimming cut 4 bases from V and 3 bases from J; bases unmatched to any gene: 8. This CDR3 is 15 amino acids long. Germline V CDR1 and CDR2: SGHRS, YFSETQ. Written as DNA, the CDR3 is TGCGCCAGCAGCCTGGGGACAGGGTGGATCTACGAGCAGTACTTC. Protein: CASSLGTGWIYEQYF.

This clonotype was observed many times. The V and J genes are TRBV28 and TRBJ2-3; D is perhaps TRBD1 (6 bases). The CDR3 loop spans 14 amino acids. Trimming shortened V by 4 bases and J by 2 bases, and 10 bases separated the two germline ends. Germline V CDR1 and CDR2: MDHEN, SYDVKM. In nucleotides, the CDR3 is TGTGCCAGCAGTTCAGGACAGTCCACAGATACGCAGTATTTT. Residues: CASSSGQSTDTQYF.

The chain has TRBV20-1 and TRBJ2-1; weak D call: TRBD1 (6 bases). The V and J ends lost 1 base and 9 bases respectively, with 16 bases between them. CDR1 is DFQATT and CDR2 is SNEGSKA in the germline V gene (reference sequence). The CDR3 loop spans 14 amino acids. CDR3 sequence: CSARGGQGVGEQFF. The CDR3 DNA is TGCAGTGCTAGAGGGGGACAAGGGGTGGGTGAGCAGTTCTTC.